Here is one T cell receptor beta chain with its context. Its antigen remains unidentified. The sample comes from a study of cytomegalovirus exposure and HLA in healthy donors. The CDR3 is made up of 13 amino acids. Germline loops: CDR1 GTSNPN, CDR2 SVGIG (reference sequence). J gave up 5 bases and V 0 bases, and 2 bases lay outside the gene matches. Broader study findings: Later, TCR association rates were found to vary by HLA locus, highest for DRB1 and lowest for HLA-C. By a later analysis, the bulk of CMV-associated TCR beta chains appeared HLA-restricted. The likely origin of a cluster of highly shared sequence variants was a sequencing artifact.

The primer mix had 60 Vbeta and 13 Jbeta primers. Some clones are missing from TCRdb's copy, which holds only in-frame ones; the method was immunoSEQ multiplex PCR. The ten top clones account for around a sixth, within a sample of more than 60,000 clones. The TCR originated in a boy aged 5 to 17 in good health and CMV-seronegative. V and J are TRBV30 and TRBJ1-2, with TRBD1 matching over 8 bases. Source material: PBMCs. The CDR3 DNA follows: TGTGCCTGGAGTGTTGGGACAGGTTATGGCTACACCTTC. It yields the protein CAWSVGTGYGYTF.